These 3 T cell receptor beta chains originate from one sample sequenced in a study of identical twins. TCRdb fed the 5' RACE reads into MiXCR, producing one record per CDR3 protein. The table lists some 730,000 distinct CDR3 sequences, about 18% of them singletons. These sequences were also reported in another study, on T cells expressing NK-cell markers.

Sequencing input: PBMCs. The source of these receptors is a woman aged 18-29 years in good health.

In its sample, this clonotype was seen a few times. The gene calls are TRBV20-1 and TRBJ2-3, with 8 bases matching TRBD2. Germline loops: CDR1 DFQATT, CDR2 SNEGSKA (reference sequence). The ends lost 3 bases at V and 4 bases at J; junction bases unmatched: 3. The CDR3 runs to 13 residues. The CDR3, as DNA: TGCAGTGCTAGTCGGGGGGGCCCAGATACGCAGTATTTT. Its protein product is CSASRGGPDTQYF.

A few counts support this clonotype. The chain joins TRBV5-1 to TRBJ2-3, with 9 bases aligning to TRBD2. The V segment lost 5 bases and the J segment 2 bases; nucleotides outside the gene matches: 6. The CDR3 contains 15 residues. CDR1 is SGHRS and CDR2 is YFSETQ in the germline V gene. CDR3 sequence: CASSLAGAFTDTQYF. Here the CDR3 DNA reads TGCGCCAGCAGTTTAGCGGGGGCCTTCACAGATACGCAGTATTTT. Drawing the rest from reference TRBV5-1 and TRBJ2-3, the complete variable domain is KAGVTQTPRYLIKTRGQQVTLSCSPISGHRSVSWYQQTPGQGLQFLFEYFSETQRNKGNFPGRFSGRQFSNSRSEMNVSTLELGDSALYLCASSLAGAFTDTQYFGPGTRLTVL.

The sample holds a few counts of this clonotype. The rearrangement joins TRBV6-4 to TRBJ2-1; 9 bases align to TRBD2. Germline CDR1 reads MRHNA; CDR2 reads SNTAGT. The CDR3 runs 16 residues. The trim removed 3 bases at V and 2 bases at J, leaving 5 bases unmatched. The CDR3 loop reads CASSDVGGGAYNEQFF. The CDR3 DNA reads as TGTGCCAGCAGTGATGTGGGCGGGGGGGCCTACAATGAGCAGTTCTTC.